This TCR beta chain was sequenced for a study of CD8+CD57+ T cells in acquired aplastic anemia. The template used for profiling TCR beta VDJ and CDR3 was genomic DNA. MiXCR, applied by TCRdb to the reads, yields one record per CDR3 protein. The table has under 200,000 distinct CDR3 sequences, 45% to 55% seen once. Patients selected for sequencing had displayed CD8+CD57+ cell expansion by flow cytometry. Germline-derived CDR1 and CDR2 are DFQATT and SNEGSKA (reference sequence). The CDR3 contains 12 residues. In the case of this clonotype: One end of the junction does not line up with germline, which may come from a read error.

This chain uses TRBV20-1 with TRBJ2-1; D not certain. Sequencing was done on a sample of sorted CD4+, CD8+, or CD8+CD57+ T cells (not recorded which) from PBMCs. This sequence originates from a human donor with aplastic anemia. The CDR3 here is CRAHHQRNEQFF. The DNA for the CDR3 is TGCAGGGCGCACCATCAGCGCAATGAGCAGTTCTTT.